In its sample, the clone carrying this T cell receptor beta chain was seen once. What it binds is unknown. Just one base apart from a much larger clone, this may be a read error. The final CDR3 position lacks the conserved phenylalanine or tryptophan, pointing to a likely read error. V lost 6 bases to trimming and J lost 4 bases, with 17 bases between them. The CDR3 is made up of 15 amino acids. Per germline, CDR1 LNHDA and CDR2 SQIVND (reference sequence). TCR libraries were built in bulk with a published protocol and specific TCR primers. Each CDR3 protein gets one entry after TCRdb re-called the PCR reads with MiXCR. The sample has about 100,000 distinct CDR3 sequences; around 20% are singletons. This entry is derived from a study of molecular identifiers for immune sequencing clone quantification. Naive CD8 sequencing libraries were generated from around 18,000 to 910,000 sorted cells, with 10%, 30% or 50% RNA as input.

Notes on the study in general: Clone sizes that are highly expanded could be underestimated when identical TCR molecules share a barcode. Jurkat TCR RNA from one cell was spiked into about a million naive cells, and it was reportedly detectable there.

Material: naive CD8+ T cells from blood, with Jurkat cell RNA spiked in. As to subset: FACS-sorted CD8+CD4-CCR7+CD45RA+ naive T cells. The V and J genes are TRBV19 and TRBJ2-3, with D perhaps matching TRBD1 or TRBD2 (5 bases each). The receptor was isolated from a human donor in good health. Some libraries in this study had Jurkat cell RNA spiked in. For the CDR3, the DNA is TGTGCCAGTAGGCAGACAGAGGGTAACGCAGATACGCAGTATCTT. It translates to CASRQTEGNADTQYL.